The entry that follows covers one TCR beta chain sequence. BIOMED2 TRB-A/B primer pools were used in multiplex TRB PCR. TCRdb reprocessed the multiplex PCR reads via MiXCR and lists one record per CDR3 protein. The sample includes 4,000 to 6,000 distinct CDR3 sequences, 21% of them seen just once. From blood, about 250-500 ng of genomic DNA served as TRB template. The data were obtained in a study of T and B cells in COVID-19 patients. Germline V gives CDR1 SGHTA, CDR2 FQGNSA. Trimming left V 6 bases short and J 6 bases short, with 12 bases between. This CDR3 is built from 12 residues. Sequences were obtained from blood. The chain carries TRBV7-2 and TRBJ2-7, with D possibly TRBD2 on 6 matching bases. This clonotype was sampled from a human donor with active COVID-19. The CDR3 region has the DNA TGTGCCAGCAGGGCCCTCGGGGGCGAGCAGTACTTC. It encodes CASRALGGEQYF.